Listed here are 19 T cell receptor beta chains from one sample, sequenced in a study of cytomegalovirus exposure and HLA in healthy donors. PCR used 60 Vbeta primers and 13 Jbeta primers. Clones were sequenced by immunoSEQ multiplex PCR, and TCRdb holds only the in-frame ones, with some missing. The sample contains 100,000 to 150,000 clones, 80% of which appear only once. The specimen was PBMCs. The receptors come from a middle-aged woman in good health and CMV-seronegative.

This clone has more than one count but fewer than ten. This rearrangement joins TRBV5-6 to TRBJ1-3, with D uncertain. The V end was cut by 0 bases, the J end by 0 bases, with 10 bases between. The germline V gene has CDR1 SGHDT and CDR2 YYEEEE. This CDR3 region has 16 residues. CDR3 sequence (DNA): TGTGCCAGCAGCTTGGATGGACTATACTCTGGAAACACCATATATTTT. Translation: CASSLDGLYSGNTIYF.

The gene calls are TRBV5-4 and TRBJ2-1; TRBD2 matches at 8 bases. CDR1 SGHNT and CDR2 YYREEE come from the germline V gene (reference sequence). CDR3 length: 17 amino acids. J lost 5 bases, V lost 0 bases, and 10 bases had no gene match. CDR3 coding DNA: TGTGCCAGCAGCTTGGAGGCTAGCGGGCCACCCCACAATGAGCAGTTCTTC. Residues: CASSLEASGPPHNEQFF.

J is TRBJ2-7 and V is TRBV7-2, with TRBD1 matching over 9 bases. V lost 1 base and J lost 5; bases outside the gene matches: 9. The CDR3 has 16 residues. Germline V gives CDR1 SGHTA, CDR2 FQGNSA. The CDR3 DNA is TGTGCCAGCAGCTTAGTACCGGGACAGGGACTCAACGAGCAGTACTTC. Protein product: CASSLVPGQGLNEQYF.

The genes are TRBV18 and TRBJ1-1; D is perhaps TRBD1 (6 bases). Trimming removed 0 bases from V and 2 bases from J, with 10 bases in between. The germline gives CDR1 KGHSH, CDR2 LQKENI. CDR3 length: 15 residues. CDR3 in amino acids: CASSPPTGPNTEAFF. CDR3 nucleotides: TGTGCCAGCTCACCACCGACAGGTCCAAACACTGAAGCTTTCTTT.

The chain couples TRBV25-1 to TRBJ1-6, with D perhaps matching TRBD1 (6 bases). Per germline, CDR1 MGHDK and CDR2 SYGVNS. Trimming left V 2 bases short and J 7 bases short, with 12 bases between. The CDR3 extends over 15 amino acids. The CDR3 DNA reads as TGTGCCAGCAGTGAAGAGGCAGGGGCAAATTCACCCCTCCACTTT. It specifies CASSEEAGANSPLHF.

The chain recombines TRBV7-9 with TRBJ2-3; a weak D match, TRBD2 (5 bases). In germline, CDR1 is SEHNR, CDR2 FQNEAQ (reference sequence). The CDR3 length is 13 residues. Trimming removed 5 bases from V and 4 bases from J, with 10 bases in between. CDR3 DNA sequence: TGTGCCAGCAGCAAGGAGGTTTCAGATACGCAGTATTTT. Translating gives CASSKEVSDTQYF. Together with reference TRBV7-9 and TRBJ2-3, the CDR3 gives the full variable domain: DTGVSQNPRHKITKRGQNVTFRCDPISEHNRLYWYRQTLGQGPEFLTYFQNEAQLEKSRLLSDRFSAERPKGSFSTLEIQRTEQGDSAMYLCASSKEVSDTQYFGPGTRLTVL.

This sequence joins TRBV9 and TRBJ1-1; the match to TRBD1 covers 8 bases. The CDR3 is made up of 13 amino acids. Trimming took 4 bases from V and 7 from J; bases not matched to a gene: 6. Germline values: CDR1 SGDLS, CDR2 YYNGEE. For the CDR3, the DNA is TGTGCCAGCAGCAAGACAGGGGTCCATGAAGCTTTCTTT. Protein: CASSKTGVHEAFF.

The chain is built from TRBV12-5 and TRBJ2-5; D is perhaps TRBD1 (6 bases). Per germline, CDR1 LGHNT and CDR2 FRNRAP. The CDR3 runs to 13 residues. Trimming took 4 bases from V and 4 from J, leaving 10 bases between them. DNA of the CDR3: TGTGCTAGTGGTTGGTGGGGGCGAGAGACCCAGTACTTC. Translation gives CASGWWGRETQYF.

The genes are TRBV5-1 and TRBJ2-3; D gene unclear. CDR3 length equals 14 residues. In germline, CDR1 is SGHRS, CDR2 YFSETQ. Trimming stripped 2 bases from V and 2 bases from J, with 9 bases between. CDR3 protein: CASSFSAYTDTQYF. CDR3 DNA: TGCGCCAGCAGCTTTAGTGCTTACACAGATACGCAGTATTTT.

CDR3 protein: CASSGLRGGDNEQFF. CDR3 DNA sequence: TGCGCCAGCAGTGGGTTGCGGGGGGGAGACAATGAGCAGTTCTTC. The chain joins TRBV5-1 to TRBJ2-1, with 9 bases aligning to TRBD2. The length of the CDR3 is 15 residues. In germline, CDR1 is SGHRS, CDR2 YFSETQ. V dropped 5 bases and J dropped 5; count of bases not matched to a gene: 8. The variable domain in full, with the rest retrieved from reference TRBV5-1 and TRBJ2-1, is KAGVTQTPRYLIKTRGQQVTLSCSPISGHRSVSWYQQTPGQGLQFLFEYFSETQRNKGNFPGRFSGRQFSNSRSEMNVSTLELGDSALYLCASSGLRGGDNEQFFGPGTRLTVL.

Here the CDR3 reads CATSRNRQGLQETQYF. As DNA, the CDR3 is TGTGCCACCAGCAGAAATCGACAGGGCCTACAAGAGACCCAGTACTTC. The chain combines TRBV15 with TRBJ2-5; the match to TRBD1 covers 7 bases. Germline values: CDR1 LNHNV, CDR2 YYDKDF (reference sequence). CDR3 size: 16 residues. After removal of 2 bases from V and 2 bases from J, the junction contained 8 bases not matched to a gene.

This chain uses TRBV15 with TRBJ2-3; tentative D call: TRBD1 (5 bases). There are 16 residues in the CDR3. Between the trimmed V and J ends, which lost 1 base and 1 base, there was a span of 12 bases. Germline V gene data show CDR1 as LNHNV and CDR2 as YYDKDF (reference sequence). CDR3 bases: TGTGCCACCAGCAGAGGGGGCAGATCCGGCACAGATACGCAGTATTTT. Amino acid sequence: CATSRGGRSGTDTQYF.

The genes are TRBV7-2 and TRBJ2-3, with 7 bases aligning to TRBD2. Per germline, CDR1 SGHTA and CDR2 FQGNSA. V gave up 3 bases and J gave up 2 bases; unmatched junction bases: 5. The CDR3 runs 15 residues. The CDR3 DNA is TGTGCCAGCAGCTTTCAAGCGGGACTCACAGATACGCAGTATTTT. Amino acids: CASSFQAGLTDTQYF. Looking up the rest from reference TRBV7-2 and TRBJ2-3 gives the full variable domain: GAGVSQSPSNKVTEKGKDVELRCDPISGHTALYWYRQSLGQGLEFLIYFQGNSAPDKSGLPSDRFSAERTGGSVSTLTIQRTQQEDSAVYLCASSFQAGLTDTQYFGPGTRLTVL.

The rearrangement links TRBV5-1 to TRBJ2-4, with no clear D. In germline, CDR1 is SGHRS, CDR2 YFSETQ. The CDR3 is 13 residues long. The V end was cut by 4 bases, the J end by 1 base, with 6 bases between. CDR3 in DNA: TGCGCCAGCAGCCCCGGGGCCAAAAACATTCAGTACTTC. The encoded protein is CASSPGAKNIQYF. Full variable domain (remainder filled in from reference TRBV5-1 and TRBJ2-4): KAGVTQTPRYLIKTRGQQVTLSCSPISGHRSVSWYQQTPGQGLQFLFEYFSETQRNKGNFPGRFSGRQFSNSRSEMNVSTLELGDSALYLCASSPGAKNIQYFGAGTRLSVL.

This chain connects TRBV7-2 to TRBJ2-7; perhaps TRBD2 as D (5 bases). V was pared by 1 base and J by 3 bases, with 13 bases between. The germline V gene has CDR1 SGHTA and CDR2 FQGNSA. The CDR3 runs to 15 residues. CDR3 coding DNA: TGTGCCAGCAGCTTAGAGTCGGCAAGCGGCTACGAGCAGTACTTC. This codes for CASSLESASGYEQYF.

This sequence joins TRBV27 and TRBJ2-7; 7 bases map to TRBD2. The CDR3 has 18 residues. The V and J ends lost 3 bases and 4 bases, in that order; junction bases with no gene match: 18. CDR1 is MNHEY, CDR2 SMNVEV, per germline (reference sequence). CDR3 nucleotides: TGTGCCAGCAGTTTTCTGGGTCCACACGGCGGGAGTCGATACGAGCAGTACTTC. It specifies CASSFLGPHGGSRYEQYF.

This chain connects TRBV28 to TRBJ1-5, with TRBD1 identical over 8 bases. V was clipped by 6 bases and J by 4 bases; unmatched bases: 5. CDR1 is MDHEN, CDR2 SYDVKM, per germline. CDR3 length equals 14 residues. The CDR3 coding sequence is TGTGCCAGCAGACGCGGACAGGGTAATCAGCCCCAGCATTTT. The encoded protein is CASRRGQGNQPQHF. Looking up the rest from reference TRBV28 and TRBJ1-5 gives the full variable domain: DVKVTQSSRYLVKRTGEKVFLECVQDMDHENMFWYRQDPGLGLRLIYFSYDVKMKEKGDIPEGYSVSREKKERFSLILESASTNQTSMYLCASRRGQGNQPQHFGDGTRLSIL.

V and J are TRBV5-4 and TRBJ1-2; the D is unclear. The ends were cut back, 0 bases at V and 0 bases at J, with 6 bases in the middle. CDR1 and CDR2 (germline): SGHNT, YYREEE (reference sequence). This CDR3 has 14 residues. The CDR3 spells CASSLARANYGYTF. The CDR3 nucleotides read TGTGCCAGCAGCTTGGCCCGGGCTAACTATGGCTACACCTTC.

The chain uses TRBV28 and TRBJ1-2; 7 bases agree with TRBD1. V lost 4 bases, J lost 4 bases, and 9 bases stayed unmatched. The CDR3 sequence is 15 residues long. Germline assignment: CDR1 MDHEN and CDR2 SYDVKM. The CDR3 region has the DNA TGTGCCAGCAGTTCTATCGGGACAGTCAGCTATGGCTACACCTTC. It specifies CASSSIGTVSYGYTF.